The following is a TCR beta chain sequence with its context. Per the original methods: Reference gene primers were amplified, and this amplification served to estimate nucleated cell counts. Method: immunoSEQ multiplex PCR; TCRdb's copy keeps in-frame clones and lacks some. V and J calls and clone size come straight from that table; D and trimming were deduced from the DNA. The data show about 260,000 clones, roughly 85% seen once. This sample is drawn from a study of blood T cell repertoires in COVID-19. Study details: COVID-19 samples from acute and convalescent phases originated in the United States, Italy and Spain. Sources were T cells, B-cell-depleted T cells, or PBMCs; the material itself was cDNA or gDNA.

Germline CDR1 and CDR2: LNHDA and SQIVND (reference sequence). V was trimmed by 3 bases and J by 2 bases, leaving 20 bases between them. CDR3 length equals 18 residues. The specimen sequenced was peripheral blood. The clonotype originates from a man in his sixties who had recovered from COVID-19. This sequence joins TRBV19 and TRBJ1-5; D might be TRBD1 (6 bases). As DNA, the CDR3 is TGTGCCAGTAGTATCCCTCTGCAGGGGCAAGTCGGCAATCAGCCCCAGCATTTT. It specifies CASSIPLQGQVGNQPQHF.